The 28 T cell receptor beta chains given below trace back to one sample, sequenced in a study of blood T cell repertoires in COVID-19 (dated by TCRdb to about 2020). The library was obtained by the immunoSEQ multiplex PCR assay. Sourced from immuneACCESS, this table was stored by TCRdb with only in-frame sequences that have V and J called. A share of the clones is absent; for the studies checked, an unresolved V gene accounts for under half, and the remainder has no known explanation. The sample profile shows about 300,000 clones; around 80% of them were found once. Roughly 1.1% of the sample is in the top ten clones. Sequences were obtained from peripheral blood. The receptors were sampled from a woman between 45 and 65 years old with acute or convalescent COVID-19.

The CDR3 here is CASSLRRGDPTDTQYF. CDR3 in DNA: TGTGCCAGCAGCTTACGGCGGGGGGACCCCACAGATACGCAGTATTTT. The J gene is TRBJ2-3, the V gene TRBV11-2, with 8 bases lining up with TRBD2. Per germline, CDR1 SGHAT and CDR2 FQNNGV. The V segment lost 2 bases and the J segment 2 bases; nucleotides outside the gene matches: 6. This CDR3 spans 16 amino acids.

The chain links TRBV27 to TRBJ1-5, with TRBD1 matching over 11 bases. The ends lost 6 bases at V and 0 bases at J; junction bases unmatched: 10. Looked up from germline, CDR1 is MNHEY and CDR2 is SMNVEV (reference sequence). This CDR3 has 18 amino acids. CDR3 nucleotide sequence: TGTGCCAGCAGACTAAGCGGACAGGGGGCATATAGCAATCAGCCCCAGCATTTT. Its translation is CASRLSGQGAYSNQPQHF.

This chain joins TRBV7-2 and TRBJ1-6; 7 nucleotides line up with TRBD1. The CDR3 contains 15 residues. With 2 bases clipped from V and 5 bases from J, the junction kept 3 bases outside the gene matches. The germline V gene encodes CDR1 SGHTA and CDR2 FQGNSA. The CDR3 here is CASSLLGQNNSPLHF. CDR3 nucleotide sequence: TGTGCCAGCAGCTTACTGGGACAGAATAATTCACCCCTCCACTTT.

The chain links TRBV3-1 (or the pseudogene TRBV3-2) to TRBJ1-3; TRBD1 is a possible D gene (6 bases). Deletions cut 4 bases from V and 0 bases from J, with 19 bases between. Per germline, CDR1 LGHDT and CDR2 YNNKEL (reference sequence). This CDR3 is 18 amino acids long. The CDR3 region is CASSRKPLGQISGNTIYF. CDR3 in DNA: TGTGCCAGCAGCCGCAAGCCCTTGGGACAAATCTCTGGAAACACCATATATTTT.

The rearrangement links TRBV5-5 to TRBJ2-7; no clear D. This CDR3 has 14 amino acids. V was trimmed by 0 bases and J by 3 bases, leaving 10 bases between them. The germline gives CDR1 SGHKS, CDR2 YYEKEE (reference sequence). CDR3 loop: CASSLAYGDYEQYF. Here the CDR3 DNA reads TGTGCCAGCAGCTTGGCTTACGGTGACTACGAGCAGTACTTC.

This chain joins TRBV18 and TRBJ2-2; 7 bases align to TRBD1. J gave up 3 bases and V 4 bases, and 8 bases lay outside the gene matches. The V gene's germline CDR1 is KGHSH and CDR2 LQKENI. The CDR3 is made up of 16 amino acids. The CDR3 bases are TGTGCCAGCTCACTGGGGGCTGGACAGGACACCGGGGAGCTGTTTTTT. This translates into CASSLGAGQDTGELFF.

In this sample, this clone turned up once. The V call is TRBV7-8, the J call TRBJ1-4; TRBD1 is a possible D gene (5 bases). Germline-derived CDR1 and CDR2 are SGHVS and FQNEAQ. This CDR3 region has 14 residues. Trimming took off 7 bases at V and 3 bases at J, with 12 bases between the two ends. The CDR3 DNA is TGTGCCAGCACCCTCGGGGGATCTAATGAAAAACTGTTTTTT. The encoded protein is CASTLGGSNEKLFF. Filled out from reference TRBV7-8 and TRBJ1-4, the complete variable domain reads GAGVSQSPRYKVAKRGQDVALRCDPISGHVSLFWYQQALGQGPEFLTYFQNEAQLDKSGLPSDRFFAERPEGSVSTLKIQRTQQEDSAVYLCASTLGGSNEKLFFGSGTQLSVL.

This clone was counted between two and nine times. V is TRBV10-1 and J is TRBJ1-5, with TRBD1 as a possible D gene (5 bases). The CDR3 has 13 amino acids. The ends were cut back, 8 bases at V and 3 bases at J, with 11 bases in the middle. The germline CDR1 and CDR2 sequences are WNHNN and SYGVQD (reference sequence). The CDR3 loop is CASSRQSNQPQHF. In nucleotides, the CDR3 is TGCGCCAGCTCCCGACAGTCCAATCAGCCCCAGCATTTT.

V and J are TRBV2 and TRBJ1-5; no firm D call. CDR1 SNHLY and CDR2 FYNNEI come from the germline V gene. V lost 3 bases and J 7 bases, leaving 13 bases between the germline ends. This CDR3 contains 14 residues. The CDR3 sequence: CASSEDLGRQPQHF. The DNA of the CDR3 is TGTGCCAGCAGTGAGGACCTAGGGAGGCAGCCCCAGCATTTT.

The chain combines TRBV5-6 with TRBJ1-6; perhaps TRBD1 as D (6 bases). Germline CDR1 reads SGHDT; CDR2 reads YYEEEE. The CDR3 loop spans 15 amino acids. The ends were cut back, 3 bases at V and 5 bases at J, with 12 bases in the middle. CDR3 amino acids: CASSSIQGDNSPLHF. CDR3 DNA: TGTGCCAGCAGCTCCATACAGGGAGATAATTCACCCCTCCACTTT.

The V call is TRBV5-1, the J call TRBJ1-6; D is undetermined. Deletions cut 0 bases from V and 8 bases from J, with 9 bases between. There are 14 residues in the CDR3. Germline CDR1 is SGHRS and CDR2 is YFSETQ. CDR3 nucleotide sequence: TGCGCCAGCAGCTTGGGCCTCGGTGATTCACCCCTCCACTTT. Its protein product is CASSLGLGDSPLHF.

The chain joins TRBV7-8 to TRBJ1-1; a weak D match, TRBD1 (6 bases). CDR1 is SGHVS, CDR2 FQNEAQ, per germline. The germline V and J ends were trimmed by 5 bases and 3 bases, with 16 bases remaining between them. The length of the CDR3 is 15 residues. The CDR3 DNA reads TGTGCCAGCAGCGTAGGGGGGCTCGGGGACACTGAAGCTTTCTTT. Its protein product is CASSVGGLGDTEAFF.

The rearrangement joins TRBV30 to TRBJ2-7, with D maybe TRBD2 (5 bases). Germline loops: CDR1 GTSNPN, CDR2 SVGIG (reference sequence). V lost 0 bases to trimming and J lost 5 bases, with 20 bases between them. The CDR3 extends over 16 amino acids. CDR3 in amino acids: CAWSVSRTSKWHEQYF. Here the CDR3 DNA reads TGTGCCTGGAGTGTCTCCCGGACTTCAAAATGGCACGAGCAGTACTTC.

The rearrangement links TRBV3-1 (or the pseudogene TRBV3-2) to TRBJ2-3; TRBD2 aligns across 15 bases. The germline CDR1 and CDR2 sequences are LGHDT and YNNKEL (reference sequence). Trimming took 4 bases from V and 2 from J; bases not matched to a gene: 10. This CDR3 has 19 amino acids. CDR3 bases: TGTGCCAGCAGCCTCTCGACCGGGACTAGCGGGAGGTTCACAGATACGCAGTATTTT. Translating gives CASSLSTGTSGRFTDTQYF.

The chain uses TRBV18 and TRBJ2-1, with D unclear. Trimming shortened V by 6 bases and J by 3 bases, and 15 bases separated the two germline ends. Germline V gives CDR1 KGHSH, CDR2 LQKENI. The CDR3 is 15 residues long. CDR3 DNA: TGTGCCAGCTCGTCTTCCGTTAGAGGCTACAATGAGCAGTTCTTC. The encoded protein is CASSSSVRGYNEQFF.

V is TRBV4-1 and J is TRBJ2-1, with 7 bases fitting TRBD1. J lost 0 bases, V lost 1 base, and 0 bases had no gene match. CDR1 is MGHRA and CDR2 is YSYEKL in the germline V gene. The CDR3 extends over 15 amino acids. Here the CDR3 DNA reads TGCGCCAGCAGCCAAGGGGACAGCTCCTACAATGAGCAGTTCTTC. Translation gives CASSQGDSSYNEQFF.

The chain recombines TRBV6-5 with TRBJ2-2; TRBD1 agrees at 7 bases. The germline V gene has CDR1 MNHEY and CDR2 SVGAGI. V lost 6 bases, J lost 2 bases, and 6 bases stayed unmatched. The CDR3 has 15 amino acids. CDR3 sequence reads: CASRSTGRNTGELFF. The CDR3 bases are TGTGCCAGCAGGTCGACAGGGCGAAACACCGGGGAGCTGTTTTTT.

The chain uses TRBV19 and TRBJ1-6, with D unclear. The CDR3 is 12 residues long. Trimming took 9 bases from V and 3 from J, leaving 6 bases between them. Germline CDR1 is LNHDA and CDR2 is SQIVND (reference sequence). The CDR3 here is CASRVYNSPLHF. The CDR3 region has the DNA TGTGCCAGCCGGGTCTATAATTCACCCCTCCACTTT.

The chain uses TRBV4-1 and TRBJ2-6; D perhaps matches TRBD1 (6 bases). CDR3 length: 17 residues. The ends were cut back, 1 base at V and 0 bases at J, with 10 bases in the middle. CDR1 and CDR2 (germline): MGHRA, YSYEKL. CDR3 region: CASSQGWGHSGANVLTF. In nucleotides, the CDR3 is TGCGCCAGCAGCCAAGGATGGGGGCACTCTGGGGCCAACGTCCTGACTTTC.

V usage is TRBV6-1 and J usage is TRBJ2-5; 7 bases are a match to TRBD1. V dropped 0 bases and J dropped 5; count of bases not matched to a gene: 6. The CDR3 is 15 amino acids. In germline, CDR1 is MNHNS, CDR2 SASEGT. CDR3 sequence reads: CASSEARDSSETQYF. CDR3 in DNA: TGTGCCAGCAGTGAAGCGAGGGACAGCTCTGAGACCCAGTACTTC.

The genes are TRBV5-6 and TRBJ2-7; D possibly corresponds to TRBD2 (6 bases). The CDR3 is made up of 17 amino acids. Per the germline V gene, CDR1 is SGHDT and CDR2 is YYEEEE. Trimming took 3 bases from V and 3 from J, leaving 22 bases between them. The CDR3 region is CASSSTVAGLESYEQYF. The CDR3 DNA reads TGTGCCAGCAGCTCTACGGTCGCGGGACTGGAGAGCTACGAGCAGTACTTC.

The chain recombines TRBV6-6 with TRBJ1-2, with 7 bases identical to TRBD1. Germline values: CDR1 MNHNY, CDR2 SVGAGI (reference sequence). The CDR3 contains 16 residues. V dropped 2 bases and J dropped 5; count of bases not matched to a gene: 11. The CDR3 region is CASSYPPDRELYGYTF. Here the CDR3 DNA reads TGTGCCAGCAGTTACCCACCCGACAGGGAGCTGTATGGCTACACCTTC.

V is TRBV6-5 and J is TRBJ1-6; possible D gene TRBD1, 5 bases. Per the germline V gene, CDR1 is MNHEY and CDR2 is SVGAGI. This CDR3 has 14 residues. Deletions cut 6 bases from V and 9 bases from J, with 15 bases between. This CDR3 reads CASRSTAGGSPLHF. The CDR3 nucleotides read TGTGCCAGCAGGTCGACGGCCGGGGGTTCACCCCTCCACTTT.

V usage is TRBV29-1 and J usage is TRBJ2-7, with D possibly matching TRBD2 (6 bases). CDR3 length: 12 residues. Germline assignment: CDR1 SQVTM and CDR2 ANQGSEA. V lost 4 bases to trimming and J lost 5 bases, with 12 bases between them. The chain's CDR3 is CSVGGAGNEQYF. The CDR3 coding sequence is TGCAGCGTTGGAGGGGCGGGGAACGAGCAGTACTTC.

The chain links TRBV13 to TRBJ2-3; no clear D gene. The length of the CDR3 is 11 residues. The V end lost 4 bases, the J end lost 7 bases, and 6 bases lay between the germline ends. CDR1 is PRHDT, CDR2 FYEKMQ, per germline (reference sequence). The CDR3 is CASSSVHTQYF. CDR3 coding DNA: TGTGCCAGCAGCTCAGTCCATACGCAGTATTTT.

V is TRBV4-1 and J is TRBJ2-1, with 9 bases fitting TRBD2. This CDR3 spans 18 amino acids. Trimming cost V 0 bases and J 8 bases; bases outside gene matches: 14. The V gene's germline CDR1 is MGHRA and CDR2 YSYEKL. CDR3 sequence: CASSQDQGFGGRAYEQFF. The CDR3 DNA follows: TGCGCCAGCAGCCAAGATCAGGGGTTTGGCGGGAGGGCCTATGAGCAGTTCTTC.

The CDR3 coding sequence is TGCAGTGCTAGTTGGCCGATTGAGCAGTTCTTC. Residues: CSASWPIEQFF. The V and J genes are TRBV20-1 and TRBJ2-1; unclear D gene. In germline, CDR1 is DFQATT, CDR2 SNEGSKA (reference sequence). This CDR3 contains 11 residues. The V gene lost 3 bases and the J gene lost 9 bases, with 9 bases spanning the gap.

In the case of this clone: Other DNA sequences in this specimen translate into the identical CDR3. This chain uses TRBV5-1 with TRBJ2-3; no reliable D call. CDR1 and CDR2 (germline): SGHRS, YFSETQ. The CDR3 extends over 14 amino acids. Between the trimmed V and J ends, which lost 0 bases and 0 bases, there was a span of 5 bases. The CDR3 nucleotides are TGCGCCAGCAGCTTGGACAGCAGCACAGATACGCAGTATTTT. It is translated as CASSLDSSTDTQYF.